Each of the 7 T cell receptor beta chains below was sequenced from the same sample in a study of PD-L1 blockade in urothelial cancer. Profiling relied on immunoSEQ multiplex PCR, and the TCRdb table lists in-frame clones only, not all of them. The sample holds 20,000 to 25,000 clones; under 95% are singletons and the top ten take over 9%. Time point given: peripheral blood 6 weeks after treatment start. The source material was PBMCs, sampled around atezolizumab (anti-PD-L1) treatment. All receptors come from a woman aged 55-70 years with urothelial cancer.

This clone was counted only a few times. The chain employs TRBV7-3 and TRBJ2-2; TRBD1 agrees at 7 bases. With V trimmed by 5 bases and J by 6 bases, 6 bases remained unmatched. CDR3 length: 14 amino acids. Per germline, CDR1 SGHTA and CDR2 FQGTGA. This chain's CDR3 is CASSPQGVSGELFF. As DNA, the CDR3 is TGTGCCAGCAGCCCGCAGGGGGTATCCGGGGAGCTGTTTTTT.

This rearrangement joins TRBV5-4 to TRBJ1-4; 10 bases are a match to TRBD1. The length of the CDR3 is 15 residues. Germline trimming cut 4 bases from V and 8 bases from J; bases unmatched to any gene: 8. Germline CDR1 and CDR2: SGHNT and YYREEE (reference sequence). In DNA form, the CDR3 reads TGTGCCAGCAGCCGGCCCGGGACAGGGGAAGAAAAACTGTTTTTT. Protein: CASSRPGTGEEKLFF.

The chain is built from TRBV9 and TRBJ2-1; D ambiguous. Between the trimmed V and J ends, which lost 0 bases and 0 bases, there was a span of 10 bases. The CDR3 contains 16 residues. CDR1 SGDLS and CDR2 YYNGEE come from the germline V gene. The CDR3 is CASSVAGLSSYNEQFF. The DNA for the CDR3 is TGTGCCAGCAGCGTAGCGGGTCTTAGCTCCTACAATGAGCAGTTCTTC.

This chain uses TRBV7-3 with TRBJ2-3; TRBD1 might be the D (5 bases). Germline CDR1 is SGHTA and CDR2 is FQGTGA. The length of the CDR3 is 11 residues. Trimming left V 5 bases short and J 7 bases short, with 7 bases between. The CDR3 nucleotides read TGTGCCAGCAGCCTGGGGCATACGCAGTATTTT. This translates into CASSLGHTQYF.

This clone appeared a single time. DNA for the CDR3: TGTGCCAGCAGTGATCTCCGGCTAGCGGGGACCACAGATACGCAGTATTTT. Translated: CASSDLRLAGTTDTQYF. The chain carries TRBV2 and TRBJ2-3; 9 bases align to TRBD2. This CDR3 region has 17 residues. V gave up 3 bases and J gave up 2 bases; unmatched junction bases: 9. Looked up from germline, CDR1 is SNHLY and CDR2 is FYNNEI.

A note on this clone: Other DNA sequences in the same sample also yield this CDR3. V usage is TRBV27 and J usage is TRBJ1-6; no firm D call. V lost 5 bases and J 0 bases, leaving 11 bases between the germline ends. The CDR3 sequence is 16 residues long. Germline CDR1 reads MNHEY; CDR2 reads SMNVEV (reference sequence). CDR3 bases: TGTGCCAGCAGTCCCGCGGGCAGCTCCTATAATTCACCCCTCCACTTT. This sequence encodes CASSPAGSSYNSPLHF.

The gene calls are TRBV10-3 and TRBJ1-3; D is uncertain. CDR1 is ENHRY and CDR2 is SYGVKD in the germline V gene. The CDR3 sequence is 14 residues long. V lost 10 bases to trimming and J lost 3 bases, with 16 bases between them. The CDR3 region is CATHLSSLGNTIYF. For the CDR3, the DNA is TGTGCCACCCACCTCAGTTCCCTTGGAAACACCATATATTTT.